The 9 T cell receptor beta chains in this list originate from one sample, sequenced in a study of shared clonotypes between healthy human individuals. Generated by immunoSEQ multiplex PCR, the TCRdb table keeps only in-frame clones and is missing some. The table lists around 1.1 million clones, approximately 80% of them singletons, with 0.89% in the top ten. Sequencing used memory CD4+ T cells from PBMCs. This sample's subset: CD45RA-negative fraction. These receptors were obtained from a young man in good health. Some clones in this sample may be carry-over from other donors' samples.

This clone was recorded once. V usage is TRBV18 and J usage is TRBJ2-1, with 8 bases lining up with TRBD2. This CDR3 has 15 residues. Trimming removed 3 bases from V and 9 bases from J; junction bases left unmatched: 10. CDR1 is KGHSH, CDR2 LQKENI, per germline. DNA for the CDR3: TGTGCCAGCTCACCGCCGACGGCGGGGGGCAGTGAGCAGTTCTTC. Encoded protein: CASSPPTAGGSEQFF.

V is TRBV9 and J is TRBJ1-1; TRBD1 might be the D (5 bases). There are 15 residues in the CDR3. Trimming took off 4 bases at V and 2 bases at J, with 15 bases between the two ends. CDR1 is SGDLS and CDR2 is YYNGEE in the germline V gene. In DNA, the CDR3 is TGTGCCAGCAGCCCGTGGGGGGTTGGAAACACTGAAGCTTTCTTT. This encodes CASSPWGVGNTEAFF.

V gene TRBV5-1 combines with J gene TRBJ2-3; no clear D gene. The CDR3 is made up of 13 amino acids. With 0 bases removed from V and 4 bases from J, the gap between germline ends came to 6 bases. The germline V gene has CDR1 SGHRS and CDR2 YFSETQ. CDR3 sequence: CASSLGTPDTQYF. The CDR3 region has the DNA TGCGCCAGCAGCTTGGGAACGCCAGATACGCAGTATTTT.

The chain recombines TRBV7-9 with TRBJ1-1; 7 bases fit TRBD1. This CDR3 contains 12 residues. The germline gives CDR1 SEHNR, CDR2 FQNEAQ (reference sequence). After removal of 5 bases from V and 13 bases from J, the junction contained 10 bases not matched to a gene. The CDR3 protein is CASSPTGQRSFF. The CDR3 DNA sequence: TGTGCCAGCAGCCCTACGGGACAGAGGAGTTTCTTT.

This rearrangement joins TRBV2 to TRBJ1-5; D is unresolved. This CDR3 is 10 amino acids long. With 6 bases removed from V and 7 bases from J, the gap between germline ends came to 4 bases. Germline V CDR1 and CDR2: SNHLY, FYNNEI. The CDR3 DNA sequence: TGTGCCAGCAGGGAGCAGCCCCAGCATTTT. Its translation is CASREQPQHF.

Turning to this clone: A read error may be the cause here, since a much bigger clone is one base away. Other nucleotide sequences from this sample produce the same CDR3. V usage is TRBV6-1 and J usage is TRBJ2-3, with no clear D. CDR3 length: 12 amino acids. V was pared by 4 bases and J by 1 base, with 3 bases between. Germline V CDR1 and CDR2: MNHNS, SASEGT. The CDR3 region has the DNA TGTGCCAGCAGTGGTGGCACAGATACGCAGTATTTT. Amino acids: CASSGGTDTQYF.

As to this clone: The same CDR3 also results from other DNA sequences found in this sample. The chain carries TRBV5-1 and TRBJ2-3, with no clear D. The germline V gene encodes CDR1 SGHRS and CDR2 YFSETQ. V was pared by 1 base and J by 3 bases, with 6 bases between. The length of the CDR3 is 13 residues. DNA for the CDR3: TGCGCCAGCAGCTTGACGTCTACAGATACGCAGTATTTT. It encodes CASSLTSTDTQYF.

V gene TRBV27 combines with J gene TRBJ2-1; 8 nucleotides line up with TRBD1. CDR1 MNHEY and CDR2 SMNVEV come from the germline V gene (reference sequence). J was trimmed by 6 bases and V by 3 bases; bases with no gene match: 4. This CDR3 comprises 14 residues. CDR3 DNA sequence: TGTGCCAGCAGTTTCTGGGACAGGTCCAATGAGCAGTTCTTC. Amino acid sequence: CASSFWDRSNEQFF.

This clone was seen only a few times. The same CDR3 arises from other DNA sequences in this sample as well. The chain uses TRBV28 and TRBJ1-2, with TRBD1 matching 7 bases. CDR1 and CDR2 (germline): MDHEN, SYDVKM. This CDR3 contains 13 residues. V shed 2 bases and J 5 bases; nucleotides not matched to a gene: 2. CDR3 sequence (DNA): TGTGCCAGCAGTTTAGGGACAGATTATGGCTACACCTTC. This translates into CASSLGTDYGYTF.